The 10 T cell receptor beta chains below come from one sample, sequenced in a study of post-analysis software for immune sequencing data. Study-level results: A handful of TRBV segments were more frequent in patients than controls; TRBV5-6, TRBV5-1 and TRBV20-1 belonged to this group.

Carried by the TCR beta cDNA libraries were unique molecular identifiers. TCRdb re-derived calls from the PCR reads in MiXCR, one entry per CDR3 protein. The sample contains about 500,000 distinct CDR3 sequences, under 55% of which appear only once. No antigens are known for them. Sequencing used blood. Receptor source: a girl aged 10 to 17 with multiple sclerosis.

This chain joins TRBV5-1 and TRBJ2-3; a weak D match, TRBD2 (5 bases). Trimming stripped 7 bases from V and 0 bases from J, with 12 bases between. This CDR3 is 14 amino acids long. The germline CDR1 and CDR2 sequences are SGHRS and YFSETQ. CDR3 in amino acids: CASAPGISTDTQYF. CDR3 bases: TGCGCCAGCGCCCCCGGGATTAGCACAGATACGCAGTATTTT.

J is TRBJ2-5 and V is TRBV18, with D perhaps TRBD1 (5 bases). The DNA end is more similar to TRBJ2-7, so the J call may be wrong. The CDR3 is 14 residues long. The V gene's germline CDR1 is KGHSH and CDR2 LQKENI. CDR3 loop: CASSSGPRNYEQYF. DNA of the CDR3: TGTGCCAGCTCATCAGGGCCCCGTAACTACGAGCAGTACTTC.

The rearrangement uses TRBV28 and TRBJ2-1; D is possibly TRBD1 (6 bases). CDR3 length: 14 amino acids. Germline CDR1 MDHEN, CDR2 SYDVKM. V was cut by 6 bases and J by 8 bases, with 17 bases left in between. In DNA, the CDR3 is TGTGCCAGCAGCCTAGGGGGAGAAGGGCATGAGCAGTTCTTC. This translates into CASSLGGEGHEQFF.

Worth noting for this clonotype: One end of the junction fails to match germline, which may point to a read error. The chain employs TRBV20-1 and TRBJ2-3, with TRBD1 identical over 8 bases. The CDR3 extends over 18 amino acids. Germline V gives CDR1 DFQATT, CDR2 SNEGSKA (reference sequence). The CDR3 sequence is CSARDLSLDRDITGTQYF. The CDR3 DNA is TGCAGTGCTAGAGATCTTAGCTTGGACAGGGATATCACAGGTACGCAGTATTTT.

On this clonotype itself: Germline is not matched at one junction end, which may reflect a read error. The chain carries TRBV9 and TRBJ2-1, with no clear D. The germline gives CDR1 SGDLS, CDR2 YYNGEE. The CDR3 sequence is 15 residues long. The CDR3 is CASSVTPSSNNEQFF. The CDR3 DNA is TGTGCCAGCAGCGTAACACCGAGCTCCAACAATGAGCAGTTCTTC.

This clonotype turned up a few times. V is TRBV5-1 and J is TRBJ1-1, with unresolved D. Trimming took 4 bases from V and 3 from J, leaving 16 bases between them. Per germline, CDR1 SGHRS and CDR2 YFSETQ. The CDR3 runs 15 residues. The CDR3 sequence: CASSPTFGRDTEAFF. CDR3 DNA: TGCGCCAGCAGCCCTACATTCGGCAGAGACACTGAAGCTTTCTTT.

The rearrangement uses TRBV6-6 and TRBJ2-3; 8 bases align to TRBD2. The CDR3 extends over 14 amino acids. With 6 bases clipped from V and 4 bases from J, the junction kept 6 bases outside the gene matches. CDR1 is MNHNY, CDR2 SVGAGI, per germline (reference sequence). In DNA, the CDR3 is TGTGCCAGCAGACAGCGGGAGTGGGCAGATACGCAGTATTTT. Its protein product is CASRQREWADTQYF.

The chain recombines TRBV20-1 with TRBJ2-7; D perhaps matches TRBD2 (6 bases). V lost 5 bases and J lost 0, with 11 bases in between. The CDR3 covers 13 residues. Germline assignment: CDR1 DFQATT and CDR2 SNEGSKA (reference sequence). CDR3 bases: TGCAGTGCTCGCCCGGGGGTCTCCTACGAGCAGTACTTC. It codes for CSARPGVSYEQYF.

This clonotype was seen only a few times. V gene TRBV12-3 or TRBV12-4 combines with J gene TRBJ2-1; D may be TRBD1 (6 bases). Trimming took off 1 base at V and 10 bases at J, with 17 bases between the two ends. CDR3 length: 15 residues. The CDR3 DNA reads as TGTGCCAGCAGTTTAGGCAACGACAGGTTCGGGGAGCAGTTCTTC. Amino acids: CASSLGNDRFGEQFF.

The rearrangement uses TRBV6-5 and TRBJ1-2; TRBD1 might be the D (6 bases). The CDR3 is 15 residues long. CDR1 and CDR2 (germline): MNHEY, SVGAGI. The V and J ends lost 4 bases and 4 bases respectively, with 16 bases between them. DNA for the CDR3: TGTGCCAGCAGTTTCGAGACCAGGGGCGGCTATGGCTACACCTTC. It specifies CASSFETRGGYGYTF.